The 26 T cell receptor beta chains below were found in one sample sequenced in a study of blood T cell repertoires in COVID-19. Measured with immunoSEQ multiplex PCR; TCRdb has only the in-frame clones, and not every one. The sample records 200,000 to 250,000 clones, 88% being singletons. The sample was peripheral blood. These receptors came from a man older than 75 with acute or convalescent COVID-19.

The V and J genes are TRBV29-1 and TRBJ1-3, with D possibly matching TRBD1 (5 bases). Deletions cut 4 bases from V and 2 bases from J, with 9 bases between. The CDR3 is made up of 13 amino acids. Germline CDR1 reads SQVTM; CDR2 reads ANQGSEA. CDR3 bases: TGCAGCGTTGCGACAGTGCCTGGAAACACCATATATTTT. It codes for CSVATVPGNTIYF.

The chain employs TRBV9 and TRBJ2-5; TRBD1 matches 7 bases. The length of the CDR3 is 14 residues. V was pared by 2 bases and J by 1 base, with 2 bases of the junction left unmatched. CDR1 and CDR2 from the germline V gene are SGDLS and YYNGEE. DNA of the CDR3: TGTGCCAGCAGCGTGGACAGGATCCAAGAGACCCAGTACTTC. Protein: CASSVDRIQETQYF.

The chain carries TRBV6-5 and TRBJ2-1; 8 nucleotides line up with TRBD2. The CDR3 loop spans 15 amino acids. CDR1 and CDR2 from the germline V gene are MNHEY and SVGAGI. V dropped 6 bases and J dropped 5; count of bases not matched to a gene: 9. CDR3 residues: CASRGRTSRDNEQFF. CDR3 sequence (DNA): TGTGCCAGCAGGGGGAGGACTAGCAGGGACAATGAGCAGTTCTTC.

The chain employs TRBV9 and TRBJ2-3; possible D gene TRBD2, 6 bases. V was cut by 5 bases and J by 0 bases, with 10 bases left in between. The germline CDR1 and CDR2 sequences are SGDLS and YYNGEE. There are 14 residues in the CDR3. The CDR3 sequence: CASRGLSSTDTQYF. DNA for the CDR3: TGTGCCAGCAGGGGACTCTCTAGCACAGATACGCAGTATTTT.

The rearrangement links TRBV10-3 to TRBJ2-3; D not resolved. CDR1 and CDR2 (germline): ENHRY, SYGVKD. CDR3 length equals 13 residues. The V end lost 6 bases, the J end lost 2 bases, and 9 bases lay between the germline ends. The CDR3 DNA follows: TGTGCCATCAGCCCCTCGTCCACAGATACGCAGTATTTT. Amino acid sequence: CAISPSSTDTQYF.

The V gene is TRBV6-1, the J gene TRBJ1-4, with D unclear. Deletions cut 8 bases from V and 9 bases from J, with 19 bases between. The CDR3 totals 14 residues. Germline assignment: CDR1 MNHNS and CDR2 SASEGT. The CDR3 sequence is CASLSPRGLQKLFF. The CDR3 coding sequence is TGTGCCAGCCTAAGCCCCCGAGGACTCCAAAAACTGTTTTTT.

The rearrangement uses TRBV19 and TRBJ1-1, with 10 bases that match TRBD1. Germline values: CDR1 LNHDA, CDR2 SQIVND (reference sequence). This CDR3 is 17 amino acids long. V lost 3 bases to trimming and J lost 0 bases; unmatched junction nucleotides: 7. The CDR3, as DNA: TGTGCCAGTAGTATGGAGACCGGGACAGGGGTGAACACTGAAGCTTTCTTT. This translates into CASSMETGTGVNTEAFF.

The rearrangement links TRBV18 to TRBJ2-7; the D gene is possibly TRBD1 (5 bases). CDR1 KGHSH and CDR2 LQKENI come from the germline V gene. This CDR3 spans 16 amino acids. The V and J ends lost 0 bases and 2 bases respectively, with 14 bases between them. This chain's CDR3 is CASSPPGQGYTYEQYF. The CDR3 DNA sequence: TGTGCCAGCTCACCACCGGGTCAGGGCTACACCTACGAGCAGTACTTC.

CDR3 sequence reads: CASSTYYGYTF. The CDR3 region has the DNA TGTGCCAGCAGCACTTACTATGGCTACACCTTC. V is TRBV7-2 and J is TRBJ1-2; D unclear. The ends were cut back, 5 bases at V and 3 bases at J, with 4 bases in the middle. The germline V gene encodes CDR1 SGHTA and CDR2 FQGNSA. The CDR3 consists of 11 residues.

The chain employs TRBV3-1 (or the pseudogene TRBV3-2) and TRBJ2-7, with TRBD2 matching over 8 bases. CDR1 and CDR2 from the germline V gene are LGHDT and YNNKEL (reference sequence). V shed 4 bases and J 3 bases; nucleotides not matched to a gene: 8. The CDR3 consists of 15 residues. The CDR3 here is CASSRGSSGDYEQYF. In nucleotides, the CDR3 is TGTGCCAGCAGCCGCGGGAGTAGCGGGGACTACGAGCAGTACTTC.

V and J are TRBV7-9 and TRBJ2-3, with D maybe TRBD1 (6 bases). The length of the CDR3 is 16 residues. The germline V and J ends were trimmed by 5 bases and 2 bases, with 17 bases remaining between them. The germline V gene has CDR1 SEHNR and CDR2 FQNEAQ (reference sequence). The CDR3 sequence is CASSRLRTEFTDTQYF. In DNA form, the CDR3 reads TGTGCCAGCAGCCGACTACGGACAGAGTTCACAGATACGCAGTATTTT.

CDR3 amino acids: CASSDSNSPLHF. The CDR3 region has the DNA TGTGCCAGCAGCGACAGCAATTCACCCCTCCACTTT. This sequence joins TRBV9 and TRBJ1-6, with D unclear. This CDR3 region has 12 residues. CDR1 is SGDLS, CDR2 YYNGEE, per germline. V was cut by 3 bases and J by 7 bases, with 5 bases left in between.

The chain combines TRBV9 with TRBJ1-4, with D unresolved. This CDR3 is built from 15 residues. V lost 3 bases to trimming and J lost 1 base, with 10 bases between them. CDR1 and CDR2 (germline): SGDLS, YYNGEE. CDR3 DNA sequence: TGTGCCAGCAGCGCCTTCGATAGAACTAATGAAAAACTGTTTTTT. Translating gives CASSAFDRTNEKLFF.

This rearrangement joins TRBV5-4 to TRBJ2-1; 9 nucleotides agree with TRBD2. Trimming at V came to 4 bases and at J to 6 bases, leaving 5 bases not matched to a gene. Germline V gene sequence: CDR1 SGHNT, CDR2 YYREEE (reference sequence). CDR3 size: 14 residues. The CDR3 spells CASSRLADSNEQFF. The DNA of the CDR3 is TGTGCCAGCAGCCGACTAGCGGACTCCAATGAGCAGTTCTTC.

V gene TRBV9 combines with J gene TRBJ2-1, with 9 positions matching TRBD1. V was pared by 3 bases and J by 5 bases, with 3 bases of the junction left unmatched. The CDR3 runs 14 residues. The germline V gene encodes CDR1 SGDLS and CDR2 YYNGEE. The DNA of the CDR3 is TGTGCCAGCAGCGCCGGGACAGGGCACAATGAGCAGTTCTTC. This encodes CASSAGTGHNEQFF.

CDR3 in amino acids: CASLGTAGGYEQYF. The CDR3 DNA reads TGTGCCAGCCTTGGGACGGCAGGAGGGTACGAGCAGTACTTC. V is TRBV25-1 and J is TRBJ2-7; D is possibly TRBD2 (6 bases). Germline assignment: CDR1 MGHDK and CDR2 SYGVNS. V was pared by 8 bases and J by 4 bases, with 18 bases between. The CDR3 runs 14 residues.

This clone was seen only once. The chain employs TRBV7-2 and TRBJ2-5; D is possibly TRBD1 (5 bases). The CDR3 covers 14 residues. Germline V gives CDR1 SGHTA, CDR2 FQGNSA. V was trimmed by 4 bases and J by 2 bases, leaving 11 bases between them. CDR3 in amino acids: CASSSRVGQETQYF. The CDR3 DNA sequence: TGTGCCAGCAGCTCCAGGGTCGGGCAAGAGACCCAGTACTTC.

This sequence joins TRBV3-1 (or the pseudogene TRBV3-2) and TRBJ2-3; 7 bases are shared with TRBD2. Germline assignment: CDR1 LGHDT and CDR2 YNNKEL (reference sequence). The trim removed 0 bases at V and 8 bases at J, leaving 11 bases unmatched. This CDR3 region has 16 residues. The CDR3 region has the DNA TGTGCCAGCAGCCAAGATGTATCGGGCGGGAGAGTTACGCAGTATTTT. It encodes CASSQDVSGGRVTQYF.

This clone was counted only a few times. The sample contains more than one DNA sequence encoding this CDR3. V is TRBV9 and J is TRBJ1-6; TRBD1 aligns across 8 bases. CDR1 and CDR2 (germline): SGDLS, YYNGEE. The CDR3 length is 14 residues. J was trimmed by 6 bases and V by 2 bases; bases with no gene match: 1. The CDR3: CASSVGTGNSPLHF. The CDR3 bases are TGTGCCAGCAGCGTGGGGACAGGTAATTCACCCCTCCACTTT.

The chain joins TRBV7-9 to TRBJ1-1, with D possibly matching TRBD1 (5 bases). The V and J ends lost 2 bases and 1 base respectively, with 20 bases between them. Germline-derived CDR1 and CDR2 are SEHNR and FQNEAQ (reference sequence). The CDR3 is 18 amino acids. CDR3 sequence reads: CASSLRRSGGSSNTEAFF. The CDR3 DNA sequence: TGTGCCAGCAGCTTAAGGCGATCGGGGGGGTCGTCGAACACTGAAGCTTTCTTT.

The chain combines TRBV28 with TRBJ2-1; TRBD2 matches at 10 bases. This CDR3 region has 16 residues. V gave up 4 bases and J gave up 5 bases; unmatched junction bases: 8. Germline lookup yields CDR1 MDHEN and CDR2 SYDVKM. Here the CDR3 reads CASSYKLAGLNNEQFF. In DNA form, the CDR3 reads TGTGCCAGCAGTTATAAACTAGCGGGACTGAACAATGAGCAGTTCTTC.

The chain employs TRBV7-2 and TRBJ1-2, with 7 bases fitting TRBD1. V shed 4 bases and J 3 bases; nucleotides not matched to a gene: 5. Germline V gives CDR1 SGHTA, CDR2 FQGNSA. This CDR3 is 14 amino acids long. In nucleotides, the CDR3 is TGTGCCAGCAGCTGGGGGACAGAGTACTATGGCTACACCTTC. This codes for CASSWGTEYYGYTF.

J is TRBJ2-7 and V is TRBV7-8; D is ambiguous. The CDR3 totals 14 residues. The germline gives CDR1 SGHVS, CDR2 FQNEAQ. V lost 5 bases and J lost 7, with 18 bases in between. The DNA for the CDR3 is TGTGCCAGCAGCCCCTCGACGGGTAATAATGAGCAGTACTTC. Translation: CASSPSTGNNEQYF.

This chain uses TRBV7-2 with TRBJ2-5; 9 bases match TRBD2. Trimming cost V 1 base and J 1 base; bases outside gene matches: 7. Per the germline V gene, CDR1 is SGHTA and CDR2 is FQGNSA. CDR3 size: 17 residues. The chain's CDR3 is CASSLGGAGGLQETQYF. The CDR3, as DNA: TGTGCCAGCAGCTTAGGGGGTGCGGGAGGGCTCCAAGAGACCCAGTACTTC.

In DNA, the CDR3 is TGTGCCAGCAGTTTAGCTATCCACAATGAGCAGTTCTTC. Protein sequence: CASSLAIHNEQFF. The J gene is TRBJ2-1, the V gene TRBV12-3 or TRBV12-4; no definite D call. The CDR3 has 13 amino acids. With 0 bases removed from V and 5 bases from J, the gap between germline ends came to 5 bases.

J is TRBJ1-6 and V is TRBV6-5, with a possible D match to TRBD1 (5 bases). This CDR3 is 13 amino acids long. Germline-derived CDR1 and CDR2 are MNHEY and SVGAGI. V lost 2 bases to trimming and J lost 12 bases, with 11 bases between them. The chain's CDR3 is CASSYGAGRPLHF. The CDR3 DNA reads TGTGCCAGCAGTTACGGGGCGGGGCGACCCCTCCACTTT.